These 9 T cell receptor beta chains came from one sample sequenced in a study of siplizumab effects on memory and regulatory T cells. TCRdb's copy holds only in-frame clones and misses some; the assay was immunoSEQ multiplex PCR. In the table there are roughly 60,000 clones, just over 95% of which are singletons. The sequenced sample consisted of naive CD8+ T cells sorted from blood. The origin of the receptors is a human donor in good health.

This clone was seen a single time. Within the sample, other DNA sequences also encode this same CDR3. V gene TRBV6-5 combines with J gene TRBJ2-5; 7 bases are a match to TRBD2. With 2 bases clipped from V and 4 bases from J, the junction kept 1 base outside the gene matches. The CDR3 consists of 13 residues. Germline CDR1 reads MNHEY; CDR2 reads SVGAGI. The CDR3 DNA reads TGTGCCAGCAGTTACCCGGGGGGAGAGACCCAGTACTTC. Protein sequence: CASSYPGGETQYF.

The chain joins TRBV11-2 to TRBJ2-1; D might be TRBD1 (5 bases). Germline CDR1 and CDR2: SGHAT and FQNNGV. V lost 6 bases and J 8 bases, leaving 17 bases between the germline ends. This CDR3 has 14 residues. The CDR3, as DNA: TGTGCCAGCAGACCCGAGGCAGGGTTCCATGAGCAGTTCTTC. It translates to CASRPEAGFHEQFF.

This clone was seen more than once but under ten times. This rearrangement joins TRBV9 to TRBJ2-2, with D perhaps matching TRBD1 or TRBD2 (5 bases each). Germline CDR1 is SGDLS and CDR2 is YYNGEE. The ends were cut back, 0 bases at V and 3 bases at J, with 6 bases in the middle. This CDR3 has 14 residues. The CDR3 is CASSVVGDTGELFF. The CDR3 DNA follows: TGTGCCAGCAGCGTAGTGGGGGACACCGGGGAGCTGTTTTTT. The whole variable domain, remainder taken from reference TRBV9 and TRBJ2-2, is DSGVTQTPKHLITATGQRVTLRCSPRSGDLSVYWYQQSLDQGLQFLIQYYNGEERAKGNILERFSAQQFPDLHSELNLSSLELGDSALYFCASSVVGDTGELFFGEGSRLTVL.

The rearrangement uses TRBV5-5 and TRBJ2-1, with D uncertain. V lost 1 base and J lost 1, with 12 bases in between. Germline V gives CDR1 SGHKS, CDR2 YYEKEE (reference sequence). This CDR3 has 16 residues. The CDR3 loop is CASSLQEVGSYNEQFF. CDR3 DNA sequence: TGTGCCAGCAGCTTGCAAGAGGTAGGGTCCTACAATGAGCAGTTCTTC.

The rearrangement links TRBV27 to TRBJ2-1, with D possibly TRBD1 on 5 matching bases. The CDR3 is made up of 14 amino acids. The V end was cut by 4 bases, the J end by 1 base, with 8 bases between. Germline loops: CDR1 MNHEY, CDR2 SMNVEV (reference sequence). The chain's CDR3 is CASSWGNSYNEQFF. CDR3 nucleotide sequence: TGTGCCAGCAGTTGGGGCAATTCCTACAATGAGCAGTTCTTC.

The V and J genes are TRBV23-1 and TRBJ2-5; 7 bases match TRBD1. TRBV23-1 is placed among ORFs of uncertain function. With 3 bases clipped from V and 5 bases from J, the junction kept 9 bases outside the gene matches. The CDR3 runs to 15 residues. CDR3 in DNA: TGCGCCAGCAGTCAGGACAGGCCTTCTTTCGAGACCCAGTACTTC. It is translated as CASSQDRPSFETQYF.

The rearrangement joins TRBV5-6 to TRBJ1-2; the D is unclear. From germline, CDR1 is SGHDT and CDR2 YYEEEE. Trimming pared 1 base from V and 4 bases from J, leaving 11 bases between. The CDR3 loop spans 14 amino acids. The CDR3: CASSLFEFGYGYTF. The CDR3 region has the DNA TGTGCCAGCAGCTTGTTCGAGTTCGGCTATGGCTACACCTTC.

The count of this clone is one. The chain couples TRBV27 to TRBJ2-3, with D perhaps TRBD1 (6 bases). Trimming removed 5 bases at V and 0 bases at J, with 18 bases between. The CDR3 consists of 17 residues. Per germline, CDR1 MNHEY and CDR2 SMNVEV (reference sequence). The CDR3 sequence is CASSPLQGPPSTDTQYF. The DNA of the CDR3 is TGTGCCAGCAGTCCACTACAGGGCCCGCCTAGCACAGATACGCAGTATTTT.

The chain uses TRBV16 and TRBJ2-5; D unclear. CDR1 and CDR2 from the germline V gene are KGHSY and FQNENV. The CDR3 runs to 13 residues. V was trimmed by 10 bases and J by 5 bases, leaving 17 bases between them. The CDR3 is CATRPGLGETQYF. For the CDR3, the DNA is TGTGCCACCCGACCCGGCTTAGGTGAGACCCAGTACTTC.